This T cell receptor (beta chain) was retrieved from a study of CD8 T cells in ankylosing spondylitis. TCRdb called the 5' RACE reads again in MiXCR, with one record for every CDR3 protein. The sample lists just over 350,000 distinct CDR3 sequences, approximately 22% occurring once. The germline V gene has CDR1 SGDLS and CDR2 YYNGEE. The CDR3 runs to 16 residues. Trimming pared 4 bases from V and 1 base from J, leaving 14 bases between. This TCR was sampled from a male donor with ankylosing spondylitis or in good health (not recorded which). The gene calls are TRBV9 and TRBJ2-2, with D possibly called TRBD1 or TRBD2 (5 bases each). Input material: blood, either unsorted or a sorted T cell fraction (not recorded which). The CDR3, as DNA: TGTGCCAGCAGCACAAACTTGAGGGGGAACACCGGGGAGCTGTTTTTT. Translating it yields CASSTNLRGNTGELFF.